This T cell receptor beta chain comes out of a study of cytomegalovirus exposure and HLA in healthy donors. General observations from the study: Common viral pathogens (according to a later analysis) appeared linked to several of the most significant clusters. Presence/absence analysis assumed near-uniform sequencing depth across donors. One variant, a missense change in DCLRE1C, was linked in a later analysis to TCR beta V- and J-gene trimming.

While unrecorded immune exposures were likely, the donors were nominally healthy when sampled. PCR was performed using 60 Vbeta and 13 Jbeta primers. Measured with immunoSEQ multiplex PCR; TCRdb has only the in-frame clones, and not every one. Altogether 200,000 to 300,000 clones are present, roughly 78% being singletons, with the ten largest covering less than 0.6%. V was pared by 3 bases and J by 0 bases, with 6 bases between. The CDR3 runs to 14 residues. CDR1 and CDR2 from the germline V gene are SGHVS and FNYEAQ. Of note for this clone: Its antigen is still unknown.

This receptor was obtained from a boy under 18 in good health and CMV-seronegative. Sequenced sample: PBMCs. The rearrangement joins TRBV7-6 to TRBJ1-3; D remains ambiguous. The CDR3 reads CASSLGSSGNTIYF. CDR3 sequence (DNA): TGTGCCAGCAGCTTGGGCAGCTCTGGAAACACCATATATTTT.